This entry lists 7 T cell receptor beta chains sequenced from one sample in a study of cytomegalovirus exposure and HLA in healthy donors. PCR used 60 Vbeta primers and 13 Jbeta primers. The protocol was immunoSEQ multiplex PCR, while the TCRdb copy is restricted to in-frame clones and leaves out a portion. The table includes 300,000 or so clones, approximately 85% detected once. The source material was PBMCs. These receptors came from a middle-aged woman in good health and CMV-seropositive.

The CDR3 region has the DNA TGCGCCAGCAGCCAAGAAGGGACTAGCGGGAGGTACAATGAGCAGTTCTTC. Encoded protein: CASSQEGTSGRYNEQFF. The chain employs TRBV4-3 and TRBJ2-1; 15 nucleotides agree with TRBD2. Germline V gene sequence: CDR1 LGHNA, CDR2 YSLEER. The CDR3 loop spans 17 amino acids. Trimming removed 0 bases from V and 4 bases from J; junction bases left unmatched: 1.

V gene TRBV2 combines with J gene TRBJ2-3; 8 nucleotides line up with TRBD2. The CDR3 is 15 amino acids. Germline trimming cut 6 bases from V and 2 bases from J; bases unmatched to any gene: 7. CDR1 and CDR2 (germline): SNHLY, FYNNEI. CDR3 in DNA: TGTGCCAGCAGAGCCGGGACTAGGGTCACAGATACGCAGTATTTT. This encodes CASRAGTRVTDTQYF.

The J gene is TRBJ1-5, the V gene TRBV28; no definite D call. In germline, CDR1 is MDHEN, CDR2 SYDVKM. V lost 5 bases and J lost 0, with 8 bases in between. The CDR3 extends over 14 amino acids. CDR3 region: CASSQFYSNQPQHF. The CDR3 DNA follows: TGTGCCAGCAGTCAGTTTTATAGCAATCAGCCCCAGCATTTT.

V is TRBV18 and J is TRBJ2-1; 8 bases are shared with TRBD2. Germline trimming cut 3 bases from V and 9 bases from J; bases unmatched to any gene: 10. The CDR3 totals 15 residues. Per germline, CDR1 KGHSH and CDR2 LQKENI. CDR3 sequence reads: CASSPSSGYRGEQFF. CDR3 DNA sequence: TGTGCCAGCTCACCGTCTAGCGGGTATCGGGGTGAGCAGTTCTTC.

The chain has TRBV28 and TRBJ1-5; D is possibly TRBD1 (6 bases). V lost 6 bases, J lost 2 bases, and 14 bases lay in between. The CDR3 is made up of 15 amino acids. The germline V gene encodes CDR1 MDHEN and CDR2 SYDVKM. CDR3 residues: CASSATGIGNQPQHF. The CDR3 coding sequence is TGTGCCAGCAGCGCTACAGGGATTGGCAATCAGCCCCAGCATTTT.

The chain joins TRBV5-1 to TRBJ2-7; 13 nucleotides line up with TRBD2. V trimming: 0 bases; J trimming: 10 bases; junction bases outside the gene matches: 10. This CDR3 has 16 amino acids. CDR1 and CDR2 (germline): SGHRS, YFSETQ. CDR3 residues: CASSLGTSGSLVPQYF. DNA for the CDR3: TGCGCCAGCAGCTTGGGGACTAGCGGGAGTCTTGTTCCCCAGTACTTC.

This clone turned up a few times. The chain joins TRBV7-8 to TRBJ2-1; TRBD2 matches at 9 bases. CDR3 length: 16 amino acids. CDR1 is SGHVS and CDR2 is FQNEAQ in the germline V gene. The V and J ends lost 0 bases and 4 bases, in that order; junction bases with no gene match: 4. The DNA for the CDR3 is TGTGCCAGCAGCTTAGCGTTAGCGGGAGCTTACAATGAGCAGTTCTTC. Its protein product is CASSLALAGAYNEQFF. The entire variable domain, with the rest obtained from reference TRBV7-8 and TRBJ2-1, is as follows: GAGVSQSPRYKVAKRGQDVALRCDPISGHVSLFWYQQALGQGPEFLTYFQNEAQLDKSGLPSDRFFAERPEGSVSTLKIQRTQQEDSAVYLCASSLALAGAYNEQFFGPGTRLTVL.